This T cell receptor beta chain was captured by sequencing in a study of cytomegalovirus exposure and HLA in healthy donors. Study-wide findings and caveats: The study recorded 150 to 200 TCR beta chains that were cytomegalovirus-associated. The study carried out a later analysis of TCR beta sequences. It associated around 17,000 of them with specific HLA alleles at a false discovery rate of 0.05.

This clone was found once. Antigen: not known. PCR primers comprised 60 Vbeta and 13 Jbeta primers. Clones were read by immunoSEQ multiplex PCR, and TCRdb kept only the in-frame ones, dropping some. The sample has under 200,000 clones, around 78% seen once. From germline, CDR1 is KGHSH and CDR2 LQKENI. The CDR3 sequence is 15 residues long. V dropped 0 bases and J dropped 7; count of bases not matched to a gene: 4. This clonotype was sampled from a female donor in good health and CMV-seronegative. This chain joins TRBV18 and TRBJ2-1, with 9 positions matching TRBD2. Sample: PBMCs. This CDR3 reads CASSPPSGGFNEQFF. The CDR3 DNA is TGTGCCAGCTCACCACCTAGCGGGGGCTTTAATGAGCAGTTCTTC.